This T cell receptor beta chain stems from a study of CD8+ T cells in alopecia areata. This clone has a handful of counts. Its antigen remains unknown. V shed 0 bases, J shed 5 bases, and the junction held 5 bases outside the gene matches. The V gene's germline CDR1 is LNHNV and CDR2 YYDKDF (reference sequence). CDR3 size: 15 residues. Sequencing used cDNA as its template, made by extracting RNA and reverse transcribing it. TCRdb's table, derived via immunoSEQ multiplex PCR, lists solely in-frame clones and lacks some. The sample lists fewer than 150,000 clones; roughly 68% were seen once. Points from the study as a whole: Relative to mice, TCR sharing across patients was less clear, a difference possibly HLA-related. Besides other cells, scalp samples also yield sequences of resident alphabeta T cells from normal skin. The study found higher clonality in lesional than normal scalp, especially in alopecia totalis/universalis.

Isolation of CD4+ and CD8+ T cells from PBMCs was achieved by sorting. This sequence joins TRBV15 and TRBJ1-2; 8 bases are a match to TRBD1. The TCR was taken from a human donor in good health. The sample was CD4+ T cells sorted from blood. This CDR3 is CATSRDLTGAYGYTF. Here the CDR3 DNA reads TGTGCCACCAGCAGAGATTTGACAGGGGCGTATGGCTACACCTTC.